The text below deals with one TCR beta chain. This specimen comes from a study of cytomegalovirus exposure and HLA in healthy donors. Turning to the study itself: Of all 400 or so donors who were genotyped, roughly 81% belonged to the Caucasian-associated ancestry cluster.

Germline V lookup: CDR1 SQVTM, CDR2 ANQGSEA. CDR3 length: 16 residues. V gave up 5 bases and J gave up 9 bases; unmatched junction bases: 16. It was with 60 Vbeta and 13 Jbeta primers that the PCR ran. The repertoire was sequenced with immunoSEQ multiplex PCR; TCRdb's copy has only in-frame clones and lacks some. Among about 70,000 clones, roughly 89% were seen once, and the ten largest hold less than 2.5%. The chain has TRBV29-1 and TRBJ2-1, with TRBD2 matching 10 bases. This TCR was sampled from a woman aged 25 to 39 in good health and CMV-seronegative. The sample consisted of PBMCs. CDR3 sequence: CSVHGAGGPSEGEQFF. The CDR3 nucleotides are TGCAGCGTTCACGGAGCGGGAGGGCCCTCGGAGGGTGAGCAGTTCTTC.